These 25 T cell receptor beta chains came from one sample sequenced in a study of early stage breast cancer tumors. The repertoire was sequenced with immunoSEQ multiplex PCR; TCRdb's copy has only in-frame clones and lacks some. This sample has some 72,000 clones, with roughly 84% found just once. The sample comprised blood. The receptor source for this set is a person in their sixties with breast cancer.

This CDR3 is CATDSNYGYTF. The DNA of the CDR3 is TGTGCCACGGACAGCAACTATGGCTACACCTTC. The V gene is TRBV6-5, the J gene TRBJ1-2; possibly TRBD1 for D (6 bases). The CDR3 covers 11 residues. Germline assignment: CDR1 MNHEY and CDR2 SVGAGI. V was cut by 10 bases and J by 2 bases, with 8 bases left in between.

V gene TRBV21-1 combines with J gene TRBJ2-7; the listed D gene, TRBD2, was not tested against the DNA. TRBV21-1 is a pseudogene segment. There are 17 residues in the CDR3. In DNA form, the CDR3 reads TGTGCCAGCAGCAAAGATCGGGGAGCGGGAGGCGGGGGCGAGCAGTACTTC. Amino acids: CASSKDRGAGGGGEQYF.

The CDR3 spells CASSEGGSGRGLYNEQFF. The CDR3 coding sequence is TGTGCCAGCAGTGAAGGGGGTAGCGGGAGGGGGCTTTACAATGAGCAGTTCTTC. This rearrangement joins TRBV6-1 to TRBJ2-1; 11 bases fit TRBD2. The germline V gene encodes CDR1 MNHNS and CDR2 SASEGT. V was pared by 1 base and J by 4 bases, with 9 bases of the junction left unmatched. The CDR3 covers 18 residues.

The CDR3 loop is CASSLSSSGRSTDTQYF. The CDR3, as DNA: TGTGCCAGCAGCTTATCATCTAGCGGGAGGAGCACAGATACGCAGTATTTT. The V gene is TRBV7-2, the J gene TRBJ2-3; TRBD2 matches at 11 bases. The CDR3 runs to 17 residues. The V and J ends lost 2 bases and 0 bases, in that order; junction bases with no gene match: 4. Germline V gene data show CDR1 as SGHTA and CDR2 as FQGNSA.

Remarks on this clone: Other nucleotide sequences in the sample specify the same CDR3. The rearrangement uses TRBV19 and TRBJ2-7; 11 nucleotides agree with TRBD2. Germline V gene data show CDR1 as LNHDA and CDR2 as SQIVND (reference sequence). The CDR3 is made up of 15 amino acids. After removal of 5 bases from V and 0 bases from J, the junction contained 3 bases not matched to a gene. The DNA of the CDR3 is TGTGCCAGTAGTCCGCTAGCGGGAGGCTCCTACGAGCAGTACTTC. Translation: CASSPLAGGSYEQYF.

The rearrangement joins TRBV7-9 to TRBJ1-1; TRBD1 matches at 7 bases. Per germline, CDR1 SEHNR and CDR2 FQNEAQ (reference sequence). The CDR3 has 15 amino acids. Trimming took 5 bases from V and 7 from J; bases not matched to a gene: 13. Here the CDR3 reads CASSPTDRRRSEAFF. In nucleotides, the CDR3 is TGTGCCAGCAGCCCAACGGACAGGAGGCGAAGTGAAGCTTTCTTT.

This sequence joins TRBV5-1 and TRBJ1-2, with a possible D match to TRBD1 (6 bases). V lost 6 bases, J lost 2 bases, and 14 bases lay in between. Per the germline V gene, CDR1 is SGHRS and CDR2 is YFSETQ. The CDR3 runs to 14 residues. CDR3 region: CASTPTGENYGYTF. The DNA of the CDR3 is TGCGCCAGCACCCCGACAGGTGAAAACTATGGCTACACCTTC.

The chain carries TRBV19 and TRBJ1-2; 12 bases are a match to TRBD1. The CDR3 has 18 residues. The trim removed 5 bases at V and 4 bases at J, leaving 14 bases unmatched. Germline V CDR1 and CDR2: LNHDA, SQIVND (reference sequence). The CDR3 region is CASSPTGTGGKVGYGYTF. CDR3 nucleotide sequence: TGTGCCAGTAGTCCAACCGGGACAGGGGGCAAAGTCGGCTATGGCTACACCTTC.

This chain connects TRBV10-3 to TRBJ1-2; 8 bases are a match to TRBD1. V gave up 9 bases and J gave up 8 bases; unmatched junction bases: 8. CDR1 and CDR2 from the germline V gene are ENHRY and SYGVKD. The CDR3 is 12 residues long. The CDR3 sequence: CAIMGQDNGYTF. The CDR3 bases are TGTGCCATAATGGGACAGGATAACGGCTACACCTTC.

This clone was detected a few times. The J gene is TRBJ2-3, the V gene TRBV13; D unresolved. The germline V and J ends were trimmed by 4 bases and 2 bases, with 4 bases remaining between them. The CDR3 consists of 12 residues. Germline-derived CDR1 and CDR2 are PRHDT and FYEKMQ (reference sequence). The CDR3 DNA sequence: TGTGCCAGCAGCTCCCACACAGATACGCAGTATTTT. The encoded protein is CASSSHTDTQYF.

The chain joins TRBV29-1 to TRBJ2-3; D is possibly TRBD1 (8 bases). Trimming removed 7 bases from V and 4 bases from J, with 15 bases in between. The germline V gene has CDR1 SQVTM and CDR2 ANQGSEA. This CDR3 is built from 13 residues. The CDR3 nucleotides read TGCAGCGCAAGGACAGGGAGGGCAGATACGCAGTATTTT. This translates into CSARTGRADTQYF.

As concerns this clone: Other DNA sequences in this sample translate to the same CDR3. The chain carries TRBV5-1 and TRBJ1-3; a possible D gene is TRBD1 (6 bases). The V gene's germline CDR1 is SGHRS and CDR2 YFSETQ. The CDR3 runs to 16 residues. The V and J ends lost 0 bases and 0 bases respectively, with 10 bases between them. As DNA, the CDR3 is TGCGCCAGCAGCTTGGAGGGAGGGGGCTCTGGAAACACCATATATTTT. Translation gives CASSLEGGGSGNTIYF.

As concerns this clone: Other nucleotide sequences from this sample produce the same CDR3. This sequence joins TRBV6-5 and TRBJ2-2; TRBD1 is a possible D gene (5 bases). V dropped 3 bases and J dropped 0 bases, with 8 bases sitting between them. This CDR3 has 15 residues. Germline V gives CDR1 MNHEY, CDR2 SVGAGI. The CDR3 is CASSYGHSNTGELFF. The CDR3 coding sequence is TGTGCCAGCAGTTATGGACATTCGAACACCGGGGAGCTGTTTTTT.

The chain has TRBV19 and TRBJ2-2; the D gene could be TRBD1 or TRBD2 (5 bases each). The CDR3 is 17 residues long. CDR1 is LNHDA and CDR2 is SQIVND in the germline V gene (reference sequence). V was clipped by 11 bases and J by 2 bases, with 24 bases between them. The chain's CDR3 is CASFPQPGTTNTGELFF. CDR3 nucleotides: TGTGCCTCCTTTCCCCAGCCCGGGACGACCAACACCGGGGAGCTGTTTTTT.

This clone showed up just a few times. The rearrangement links TRBV30 to TRBJ2-2, with D possibly matching TRBD2 (5 bases). The germline V gene encodes CDR1 GTSNPN and CDR2 SVGIG (reference sequence). V lost 0 bases, J lost 3 bases, and 11 bases lay in between. This CDR3 is 15 amino acids long. The CDR3 sequence is CAWSVEAVHTGELFF. In DNA, the CDR3 is TGTGCCTGGAGTGTGGAGGCGGTGCACACCGGGGAGCTGTTTTTT.

CDR3: CAISASSGQSERETQYF. Written as DNA, the CDR3 is TGTGCCATCAGTGCCTCATCGGGACAGTCCGAGAGGGAGACCCAGTACTTC. The chain joins TRBV10-3 to TRBJ2-5; 7 nucleotides align to TRBD1. Germline assignment: CDR1 ENHRY and CDR2 SYGVKD. The CDR3 spans 17 residues. The V segment lost 4 bases and the J segment 5 bases; nucleotides outside the gene matches: 16.

This sequence joins TRBV28 and TRBJ1-5, with D perhaps TRBD1 (5 bases). Germline V lookup: CDR1 MDHEN, CDR2 SYDVKM. The V end was cut by 3 bases, the J end by 4 bases, with 19 bases between. CDR3 length: 17 residues. CDR3 loop: CASSFNRGRAGNQPQHF. CDR3 coding DNA: TGTGCCAGCAGTTTCAATCGGGGCAGGGCAGGTAATCAGCCCCAGCATTTT.

This chain connects TRBV16 to TRBJ1-2, with D unresolved. CDR1 is KGHSY and CDR2 is FQNENV in the germline V gene. V lost 2 bases and J 7 bases, leaving 5 bases between the germline ends. This CDR3 spans 11 amino acids. The CDR3 bases are TGTGCCAGCAGCCAACTTGGTGGCTACACCTTC. Protein product: CASSQLGGYTF.

The chain links TRBV19 to TRBJ1-2, with 8 bases that match TRBD1. Trimming removed 6 bases from V and 4 bases from J; junction bases left unmatched: 7. The CDR3 covers 14 residues. Per germline, CDR1 LNHDA and CDR2 SQIVND (reference sequence). CDR3: CASRKTGASYGYTF. In DNA form, the CDR3 reads TGTGCCAGTAGAAAGACAGGGGCCTCCTATGGCTACACCTTC. The full variable domain, completed using reference TRBV19 and TRBJ1-2, is DGGITQSPKYLFRKEGQNVTLSCEQNLNHDAMYWYRQDPGQGLRLIYYSQIVNDFQKGDIAEGYSVSREKKESFPLTVTSAQKNPTAFYLCASRKTGASYGYTFGSGTRLTVV.

This chain connects TRBV2 to TRBJ1-1, with 7 nucleotides matching TRBD1. The germline CDR1 and CDR2 sequences are SNHLY and FYNNEI. The CDR3 spans 15 residues. V gave up 1 base and J gave up 1 base; unmatched junction bases: 3. CDR3 loop: CASSEDRGRNTEAFF. The CDR3 DNA follows: TGTGCCAGCAGTGAAGACAGGGGACGGAACACTGAAGCTTTCTTT.

The CDR3 DNA is TGCAGTGCCCCTAGCGGCGGAGGGCAGTACTTC. Translating it yields CSAPSGGGQYF. J is TRBJ2-7 and V is TRBV20-1; 7 bases line up with TRBD2. Losses at the gene ends were 6 bases for V and 9 bases for J; bases not matched to a gene: 8. CDR3 length equals 11 residues. The germline gives CDR1 DFQATT, CDR2 SNEGSKA (reference sequence).

V and J are TRBV5-1 and TRBJ2-1, with TRBD2 matching over 9 bases. The CDR3 is made up of 16 amino acids. Germline assignment: CDR1 SGHRS and CDR2 YFSETQ. V shed 5 bases and J 4 bases; nucleotides not matched to a gene: 10. The CDR3, as DNA: TGCGCCAGCAGTATCTTCCCTAGCGGGGAGTACAATGAGCAGTTCTTC. Protein: CASSIFPSGEYNEQFF.

The chain recombines TRBV11-2 with TRBJ2-1, with D possibly being TRBD2 (8 bases). The CDR3 totals 16 residues. CDR1 is SGHAT and CDR2 is FQNNGV in the germline V gene. The V end was cut by 7 bases, the J end by 8 bases, with 24 bases between. In DNA form, the CDR3 reads TGTGCCAGCAACCCAGGGGGGGGACTAGAGGTCCATGAGCAGTTCTTC. It specifies CASNPGGGLEVHEQFF.

V is TRBV5-1 and J is TRBJ2-3; D gene unclear. The CDR3 spans 15 residues. With 0 bases removed from V and 2 bases from J, the gap between germline ends came to 10 bases. CDR1 SGHRS and CDR2 YFSETQ come from the germline V gene. The CDR3 here is CASSLVQAVTDTQYF. CDR3 nucleotides: TGCGCCAGCAGCTTGGTCCAGGCCGTCACAGATACGCAGTATTTT.

The V and J genes are TRBV5-6 and TRBJ1-2; the match to TRBD1 covers 9 bases. Germline assignment: CDR1 SGHDT and CDR2 YYEEEE. V lost 0 bases to trimming and J lost 2 bases; unmatched junction nucleotides: 5. This CDR3 comprises 16 residues. For the CDR3, the DNA is TGTGCCAGCAGCTTGGGGACAGGGGCTTGGAACTATGGCTACACCTTC. As protein: CASSLGTGAWNYGYTF. Combining the CDR3 with reference TRBV5-6 and TRBJ1-2 gives the whole variable domain DAGVTQSPTHLIKTRGQQVTLRCSPKSGHDTVSWYQQALGQGPQFIFQYYEEEERQRGNFPDRFSGHQFPNYSSELNVNALLLGDSALYLCASSLGTGAWNYGYTFGSGTRLTVV.